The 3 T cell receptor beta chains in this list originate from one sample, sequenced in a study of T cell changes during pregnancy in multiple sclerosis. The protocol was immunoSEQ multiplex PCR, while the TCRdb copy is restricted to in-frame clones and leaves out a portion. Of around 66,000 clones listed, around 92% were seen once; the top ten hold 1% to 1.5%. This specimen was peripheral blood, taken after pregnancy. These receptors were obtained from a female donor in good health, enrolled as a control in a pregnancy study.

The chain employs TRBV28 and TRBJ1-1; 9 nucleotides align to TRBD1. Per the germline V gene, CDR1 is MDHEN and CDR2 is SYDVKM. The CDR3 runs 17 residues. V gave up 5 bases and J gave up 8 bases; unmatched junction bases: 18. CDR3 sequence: CASSPTLPGQGLAEAFF. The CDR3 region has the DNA TGTGCCAGCAGTCCCACCCTCCCGGGACAGGGTTTAGCGGAAGCTTTCTTT.

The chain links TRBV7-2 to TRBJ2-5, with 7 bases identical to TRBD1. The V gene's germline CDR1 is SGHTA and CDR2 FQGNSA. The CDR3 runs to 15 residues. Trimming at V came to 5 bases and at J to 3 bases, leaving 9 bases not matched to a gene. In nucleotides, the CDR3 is TGTGCCAGCAGCCCCGTCCGAGGGGGCGAAGAGACCCAGTACTTC. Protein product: CASSPVRGGEETQYF. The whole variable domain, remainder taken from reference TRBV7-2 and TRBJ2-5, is GAGVSQSPSNKVTEKGKDVELRCDPISGHTALYWYRQSLGQGLEFLIYFQGNSAPDKSGLPSDRFSAERTGGSVSTLTIQRTQQEDSAVYLCASSPVRGGEETQYFGPGTRLLVL.

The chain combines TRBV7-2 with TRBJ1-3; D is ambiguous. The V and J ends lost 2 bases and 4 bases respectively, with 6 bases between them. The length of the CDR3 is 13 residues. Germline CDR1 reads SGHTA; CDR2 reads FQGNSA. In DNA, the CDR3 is TGTGCCAGCAGCTTAAGTCAGGGAAACACCATATATTTT. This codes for CASSLSQGNTIYF.